These 5 T cell receptor beta chains were sequenced from one sample in a study of blood T cell repertoires in COVID-19. Assay: immunoSEQ multiplex PCR; the TCRdb copy retains only in-frame clones and omits some. There are more than 200,000 clones in the sample; more than 85% occur only once, and around 5% lies in the top ten. The specimen was peripheral blood. The receptors were sampled from a woman aged 60-70 years with COVID-19, enrolled during active disease.

The CDR3 here is CASSLSGLSNQPQHF. Here the CDR3 DNA reads TGTGCCAGCAGCTTAAGCGGGTTATCCAATCAGCCCCAGCATTTT. The chain couples TRBV7-2 to TRBJ1-5, with D unresolved. Germline V CDR1 and CDR2: SGHTA, FQGNSA. With 2 bases removed from V and 3 bases from J, the gap between germline ends came to 11 bases. This CDR3 comprises 15 residues.

The CDR3 DNA sequence: TGTGCCAGCAGCTTCAGGGGCCCCTTTCGGTATGGCTACACCTTC. This translates into CASSFRGPFRYGYTF. V is TRBV7-2 and J is TRBJ1-2; possible D gene TRBD1, 6 bases. V was trimmed by 3 bases and J by 5 bases, leaving 16 bases between them. CDR3 length equals 15 residues. Per germline, CDR1 SGHTA and CDR2 FQGNSA.

The genes are TRBV5-1 and TRBJ1-3; 10 bases align to TRBD1. Germline CDR1 is SGHRS and CDR2 is YFSETQ. Trimming removed 3 bases from V and 0 bases from J; junction bases left unmatched: 6. There are 17 residues in the CDR3. Here the CDR3 DNA reads TGCGCCAGCAGCTCGGGACAGGGGTATACCTCTGGAAACACCATATATTTT. It is translated as CASSSGQGYTSGNTIYF.

J is TRBJ2-1 and V is TRBV27, with 13 bases aligning to TRBD2. The ends lost 6 bases at V and 7 bases at J; junction bases unmatched: 6. The germline gives CDR1 MNHEY, CDR2 SMNVEV (reference sequence). The CDR3 is made up of 15 amino acids. The CDR3 protein is CASRLGTSGTNEQFF. The CDR3 nucleotides are TGTGCCAGCAGACTGGGGACTAGCGGGACTAATGAGCAGTTCTTC.

This clone has more than one count but fewer than ten. The chain recombines TRBV24-1 with TRBJ1-6; no reliable D call. Germline CDR1 and CDR2: KGHDR and SFDVKD. The CDR3 has 14 amino acids. Trimming took 11 bases from V and 6 from J, leaving 16 bases between them. CDR3 DNA: TGTGCCATGGAGGAGGGCAGTTCTAATTCACCCCTCCACTTT. As protein: CAMEEGSSNSPLHF.